A single sample gave rise to the 16 T cell receptor beta chains below, sequenced in a study of metastatic and nonmetastatic thyroid tumors. Using MiXCR, TCRdb re-called clones from the PCR reads. The sample consists of 20,000 to 30,000 clones, 10% to 15% of them appearing once. Ahead of thyroid surgery, no patient had received treatment of any kind. The sample was blood. The receptors derive from a female donor with papillary thyroid cancer or a benign thyroid nodule (not recorded which). Some clones in this sample may be carry-over from other donors' samples.

In its sample, this clone was seen many times. This chain joins TRBV11-2 and TRBJ2-2, with D uncertain. Germline V gene lookup returns CDR1 SGHAT and CDR2 FQNNGV. CDR3 size: 13 residues. The V and J ends lost 5 bases and 8 bases respectively, with 12 bases between them. In nucleotides, the CDR3 is TGTGCCAGCAGCCACAGCCCTCTAGGGGAGCTGTTTTTT. It encodes CASSHSPLGELFF.

This clone was seen ten or more times. CDR3 in amino acids: CASSKGATNEKLFF. The DNA of the CDR3 is TGTGCCAGCTCAAAGGGTGCAACTAATGAAAAACTGTTTTTT. This chain uses TRBV18 with TRBJ1-4; D remains unclear. CDR3 length equals 14 residues. Trimming shortened V by 5 bases and J by 0 bases, and 7 bases separated the two germline ends. Germline loops: CDR1 KGHSH, CDR2 LQKENI.

This chain uses TRBV12-5 with TRBJ1-2; 9 positions agree with TRBD1. The CDR3 is made up of 18 amino acids. V shed 5 bases, J shed 6 bases, and the junction held 19 bases outside the gene matches. Per the germline V gene, CDR1 is LGHNT and CDR2 is FRNRAP. Written as DNA, the CDR3 is TGTGCTAGTGGTAACTCCACTCCCGGGACAGGGCGGTGGCATGGCTACACCTTC. Translating gives CASGNSTPGTGRWHGYTF.

A note on this clone: A junction end diverges from the germline sequence, so it may reflect a read error. The chain employs TRBV7-2 and TRBJ1-5, with D possibly matching TRBD1 (6 bases). CDR1 is SGHTA and CDR2 is FQGNSA in the germline V gene. This CDR3 spans 15 amino acids. The CDR3 sequence: CASSPAHGCGQRQHF. In DNA, the CDR3 is TGTGCCAGCAGCCCGGCACACGGATGTGGACAGCGCCAGCATTTT.

In this sample, this clone turned up many times. The gene calls are TRBV27 and TRBJ1-4, with 11 bases lining up with TRBD1. The germline V gene has CDR1 MNHEY and CDR2 SMNVEV (reference sequence). This CDR3 comprises 14 residues. V shed 4 bases, J shed 12 bases, and the junction held 7 bases outside the gene matches. CDR3 nucleotides: TGTGCCAGCAGTTCCGGGACAGGGGGGATCGAACTGTTTTTT. Its protein product is CASSSGTGGIELFF.

This sequence joins TRBV6-9 and TRBJ1-1; D gene unclear. The CDR3 extends over 14 amino acids. V was cut by 3 bases and J by 5 bases, with 13 bases left in between. The V gene's germline CDR1 is MNHGY and CDR2 SVAAGI. CDR3: CASSYAGKGTEAFF. In DNA form, the CDR3 reads TGTGCCAGCAGTTACGCGGGAAAGGGTACTGAAGCTTTCTTT.

Many counts were recorded for this clone. The chain has TRBV5-1 and TRBJ1-5, with D unclear. V was pared by 4 bases and J by 5 bases, with 10 bases between. The CDR3 sequence is 13 residues long. Germline V gene lookup returns CDR1 SGHRS and CDR2 YFSETQ. The CDR3, as DNA: TGCGCCAGCAGCCGAGAGTGGGATCAGCCCCAGCATTTT. It is translated as CASSREWDQPQHF.

This clone was detected many times. The chain combines TRBV9 with TRBJ1-3; D call uncertain. V was shortened by 0 bases and J by 0 bases, with 4 bases between the two germline ends. Germline V lookup: CDR1 SGDLS, CDR2 YYNGEE. The CDR3 sequence is 14 residues long. The CDR3 reads CASSVGISGNTIYF. CDR3 DNA: TGTGCCAGCAGCGTAGGGATCTCTGGAAACACCATATATTTT. The whole variable domain, remainder taken from reference TRBV9 and TRBJ1-3, is DSGVTQTPKHLITATGQRVTLRCSPRSGDLSVYWYQQSLDQGLQFLIQYYNGEERAKGNILERFSAQQFPDLHSELNLSSLELGDSALYFCASSVGISGNTIYFGEGSWLTVV.

The chain links TRBV13 to TRBJ2-5; tentatively, D is TRBD1 or TRBD2 (5 bases each). The V gene's germline CDR1 is PRHDT and CDR2 FYEKMQ (reference sequence). The CDR3 extends over 15 amino acids. Trimming left V 5 bases short and J 2 bases short, with 15 bases between. The CDR3 DNA follows: TGTGCCAGCAGCATCCGGGACGCATCGCAAGAGACCCAGTACTTC. It encodes CASSIRDASQETQYF.

This clone appeared many times. The chain uses TRBV19 and TRBJ2-1, with 10 nucleotides matching TRBD2. In germline, CDR1 is LNHDA, CDR2 SQIVND (reference sequence). This CDR3 has 15 amino acids. Trimming cost V 2 bases and J 10 bases; bases outside gene matches: 8. The CDR3 nucleotides are TGTGCCAGTAGTATAACAGCGGGAGGGCGATTCGAGCAGTTCTTC. It codes for CASSITAGGRFEQFF.

This clone was seen at least ten times. The genes are TRBV12-5 and TRBJ2-1; 10 nucleotides match TRBD2. The CDR3 has 17 amino acids. The ends lost 4 bases at V and 7 bases at J; junction bases unmatched: 13. Germline V lookup: CDR1 LGHNT, CDR2 FRNRAP. The CDR3 DNA is TGTGCTAGTGGTTCCCGACTAGCGGGCAATCGGTGGAATGAGCAGTTCTTC. Protein sequence: CASGSRLAGNRWNEQFF.

This clone was counted many times. The chain combines TRBV7-9 with TRBJ1-2; D uncertain. CDR3 length equals 14 residues. V dropped 1 base and J dropped 3 bases, with 9 bases sitting between them. CDR1 is SEHNR and CDR2 is FQNEAQ in the germline V gene (reference sequence). In DNA, the CDR3 is TGTGCCAGCAGCTTAGACAGACGGTACTATGGCTACACCTTC. Protein product: CASSLDRRYYGYTF.

Worth noting for this clone: Other DNA sequences from this sample encode an identical CDR3 as well. V and J are TRBV20-1 and TRBJ2-7; a possible D gene is TRBD2 (6 bases). Germline values: CDR1 DFQATT, CDR2 SNEGSKA (reference sequence). V was shortened by 0 bases and J by 7 bases, with 16 bases between the two germline ends. There are 14 residues in the CDR3. The CDR3, as DNA: TGCAGTGCTAGAGATTTACTAGCTGGAGAAGAGCAGTACTTC. It translates to CSARDLLAGEEQYF.

The table lists this clone with many counts. The chain recombines TRBV4-2 with TRBJ1-2, with unresolved D. Germline V gives CDR1 LGHNA, CDR2 YNFKEQ. V was shortened by 5 bases and J by 4 bases, with 20 bases between the two germline ends. CDR3 size: 16 residues. The CDR3 loop is CASSSGSGRNGYGYTF. The CDR3 nucleotides are TGTGCCAGCAGCAGCGGGAGCGGCAGGAACGGCTATGGCTACACCTTC.

The chain has TRBV4-1 and TRBJ1-2; perhaps TRBD1 as D (6 bases). Trimming removed 3 bases at V and 4 bases at J, with 12 bases between. Looked up from germline, CDR1 is MGHRA and CDR2 is YSYEKL. CDR3 size: 14 residues. CDR3 protein: CASSQGGGAYGYTF. For the CDR3, the DNA is TGCGCCAGCAGCCAGGGGGGCGGGGCCTATGGCTACACCTTC.

The chain is built from TRBV6-2 or TRBV6-3 and TRBJ2-2; 14 bases are a match to TRBD2. Germline CDR1 reads MNHEY; CDR2 reads SVGEGT. This CDR3 has 16 amino acids. With V trimmed by 6 bases and J by 5 bases, 5 bases remained unmatched. CDR3 nucleotide sequence: TGTGCCAGCAGGAAAGGGACTAGCGGGAGTACCGGGGAGCTGTTTTTT. It codes for CASRKGTSGSTGELFF.